The 3 T cell receptor beta chains below were found in one sample sequenced in a study of blood T cell repertoires in COVID-19. TCRdb's copy holds only in-frame clones and misses some; the assay was immunoSEQ multiplex PCR. This table has under 250,000 clones, about 86% appearing once. The specimen sequenced was PBMCs or T cells enriched from blood (not recorded which). The receptors come from a woman in her fifties or sixties with acute COVID-19.

V and J are TRBV4-1 and TRBJ1-1, with 7 bases identical to TRBD1. Germline V gene data show CDR1 as MGHRA and CDR2 as YSYEKL. Trimming removed 6 bases from V and 10 bases from J; junction bases left unmatched: 20. This CDR3 has 16 residues. CDR3 DNA sequence: TGCGCCAGCAGTCTCCTTCCCGGGACAGCCGGGCGCGGAGCTTTCTTT. The encoded protein is CASSLLPGTAGRGAFF.

The rearrangement joins TRBV27 to TRBJ2-1, with TRBD1 matching 7 bases. Losses at the gene ends were 1 base for V and 3 bases for J; bases not matched to a gene: 12. The CDR3 spans 18 residues. CDR1 MNHEY and CDR2 SMNVEV come from the germline V gene (reference sequence). The CDR3 DNA follows: TGTGCCAGCAGTTTATTCCAGGTGACAGGGACAAACTACAATGAGCAGTTCTTC. Its protein product is CASSLFQVTGTNYNEQFF.

This sequence joins TRBV19 and TRBJ2-3, with 9 positions matching TRBD2. After removal of 1 base from V and 2 bases from J, the junction contained 4 bases not matched to a gene. This CDR3 is built from 16 residues. Germline CDR1 and CDR2: LNHDA and SQIVND (reference sequence). DNA of the CDR3: TGTGCCAGTAGTATAGGAGGACTAGCGATCACAGATACGCAGTATTTT. Translation: CASSIGGLAITDTQYF.